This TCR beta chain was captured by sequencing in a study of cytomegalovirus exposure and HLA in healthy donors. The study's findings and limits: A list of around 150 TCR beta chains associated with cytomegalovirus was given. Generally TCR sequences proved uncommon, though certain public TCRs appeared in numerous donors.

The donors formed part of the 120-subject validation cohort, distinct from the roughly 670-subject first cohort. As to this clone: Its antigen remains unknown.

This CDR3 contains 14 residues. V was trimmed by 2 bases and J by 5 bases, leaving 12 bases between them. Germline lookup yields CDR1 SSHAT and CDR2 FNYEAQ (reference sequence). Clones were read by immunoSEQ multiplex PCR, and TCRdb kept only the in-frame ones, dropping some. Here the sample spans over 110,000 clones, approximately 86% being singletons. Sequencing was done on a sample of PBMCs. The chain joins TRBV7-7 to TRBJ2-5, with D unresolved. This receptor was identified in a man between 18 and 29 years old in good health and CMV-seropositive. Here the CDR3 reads CASSLRPTGETQYF. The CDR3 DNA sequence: TGTGCCAGCAGCTTACGGCCCACCGGGGAGACCCAGTACTTC.